This T cell receptor beta chain was recovered during a study of T cells in Graves' hyperthyroidism and ophthalmopathy (dated by TCRdb to the late 2010s). About the full investigation: Peripheral blood samples were taken at the time of initial diagnosis, prior to any treatment. A discovery cohort of around 98 patients, roughly 45 with Graves' ophthalmopathy and 55 to 60 with stable Graves' hyperthyroidism, was used to find distinguishing TCR V-J signatures. An independent validation cohort of under 20 hyperthyroidism patients and more than 15 patients who later progressed to ophthalmopathy tested prospective prediction of ophthalmopathy. The 75 to 100 discovery patients were divided at random into training and test sets in a 7:3 ratio. In about six Graves' hyperthyroidism patients, the study also compared T-cell repertoires from thyroid tissue with T-cell repertoires from blood. After sampling, hyperthyroidism patients received methimazole starting at 30 mg daily, and ophthalmopathy patients received high-dose intravenous methylprednisolone. The paper reports TCR Vbeta CDR3 sequencing of 135 peripheral blood samples: approximately 41 ophthalmopathy, about 75 hyperthyroidism and 17 progressor patients. Paper-wide results and their limitations: Most expanded thyroid clonotypes (frequency above 0.001) were also detected in blood, a finding suggesting that blood repertoires may reflect thyroid immune responses. No statistical method was used to fix the sample size in advance, and group allocation was not hidden from the investigators. In validation, the model predicted progression to ophthalmopathy with 65% to 71% sensitivity and around 72% specificity, a median of about 6 months before onset. Ophthalmopathy was separated from stable hyperthyroidism by a 13 V-J signature model, with 85% to 90% sensitivity and approximately 81% specificity obtained in cross-validation and 80%/75% obtained in testing.

V is cut by 6 bases and J by 2 bases, and the space between the germline ends is 11 bases. The CDR1 and CDR2 encoded by the germline V gene are SGHTA and FQGNSA. From cysteine to phenylalanine, the CDR3 is 13 amino acids long. Here the CDR3 DNA is all that survives: 39 bases in frame from base 1. This clonotype was counted many times. There is no known antigen for this receptor. Base qualities were left out, and no much larger clone turns up one base away. The TCR beta CDR3 regions were amplified from the RNA transcripts. For the first round of RT-PCR on the TCR CDR3, the HTBI primer set was used together with the Qiagen OneStep RT-PCR kit. Libraries were constructed in a second round of multiplex PCR, after which size selection and purification were performed. Paired-end sequencing of the libraries was performed with 100 bp reads on an Illumina HiSeq2000. In the paper's pipeline: SOAPnuke was used to process the raw data, with reads discarded if the reads contained adapters or uncalled bases, had a mean Phred below 15, or lacked an exact constant-primer or identifier match. High-quality paired reads were merged with COPE v1.2.5, and unique nucleotide sequences were defined as clonotypes. MiTCR v1.1 was used to align the clonotypes against IMGT TRBV, TRBD and TRBJ reference segments. The analysis was restricted to V-J combinations with a frequency above 0.0001, which together covered roughly 99% of the repertoires. A TCS score was defined as the ratio of F50 (clonal expansion) to E x V (chaos), with BLOSUM62-based TCRdist applied between CDR3 peptides within each V-J. Welch's t-statistics and random forest reduced around 510 V-J features to some 14, which were used in a naive Bayes classifier (R e1071). TCRdb handled the public reads itself, with Q25 trimming in fastp and clone calling in MiXCR, and kept productive beta chains. Entries that share a CDR3 protein sequence are merged under the most common genes and DNA. TCRdb assigned the V and J calls; the authors' analysis was not used. The sample profile shows approximately 590,000 distinct CDR3 sequences; approximately 14% of them were found once. Of the sample, around 7.3% is held by the ten largest clones.

Graves' hyperthyroidism was defined as stable when no progression to ophthalmopathy occurred over 18 months of follow-up. Hyperthyroidism patients were aged 18 to 65 years and newly diagnosed, with disease duration of less than 2 months. The study excluded patients with uncontrolled infections, other autoimmune diseases, pregnancy or lactation. Diagnoses were based on clinical symptoms, serum thyroxine and TRAb, thyroid ultrasound and orbital computed tomography. Ficoll-Paque density gradient centrifugation was used to isolate PBMCs from about 10 ml of fresh peripheral blood. Total RNA was extracted using Trizol reagent, and RNA quality was assessed on an Agilent 2100 Bioanalyzer.

This TCR derives from a woman in her twenties or thirties with Graves' hyperthyroidism. Recombination joined TRBV7-2 with TRBJ2-7; no D gene call is confident. The source material was blood. The CDR3 region has the sequence CASREAVPYEQYF. The sequence in DNA is TGTGCCAGCAGAGAGGCAGTTCCCTACGAGCAGTACTTC.